This T cell receptor (beta chain) was found in a study of response to subunit inactivated influenza vaccine. Regarding the study as a whole: Researchers suggested that each seasonal influenza vaccination recruits few new T cells.

Germline values: CDR1 SGHRS, CDR2 YFSETQ. Trimming took 4 bases from V and 8 from J; bases not matched to a gene: 17. This CDR3 spans 17 amino acids. This clonotype appeared many times. The antigen is not known. TCRdb independently ran MiXCR on the RT-PCR reads; one entry per CDR3 protein. The sample has around 790,000 distinct CDR3 sequences, around 21% seen once; the top ten hold 10%. The chain couples TRBV5-1 to TRBJ2-3, with 9 bases aligning to TRBD1. The sequenced sample was PBMCs from blood, obtained more than 4 days after vaccination. The clonotype comes from a man aged 50 or older who received an inactivated influenza vaccine. CDR3 amino acids: CASSPSAMKDRGRTQYF. The DNA of the CDR3 is TGCGCCAGCAGCCCTTCAGCTATGAAGGACAGGGGTCGTACGCAGTATTTT.